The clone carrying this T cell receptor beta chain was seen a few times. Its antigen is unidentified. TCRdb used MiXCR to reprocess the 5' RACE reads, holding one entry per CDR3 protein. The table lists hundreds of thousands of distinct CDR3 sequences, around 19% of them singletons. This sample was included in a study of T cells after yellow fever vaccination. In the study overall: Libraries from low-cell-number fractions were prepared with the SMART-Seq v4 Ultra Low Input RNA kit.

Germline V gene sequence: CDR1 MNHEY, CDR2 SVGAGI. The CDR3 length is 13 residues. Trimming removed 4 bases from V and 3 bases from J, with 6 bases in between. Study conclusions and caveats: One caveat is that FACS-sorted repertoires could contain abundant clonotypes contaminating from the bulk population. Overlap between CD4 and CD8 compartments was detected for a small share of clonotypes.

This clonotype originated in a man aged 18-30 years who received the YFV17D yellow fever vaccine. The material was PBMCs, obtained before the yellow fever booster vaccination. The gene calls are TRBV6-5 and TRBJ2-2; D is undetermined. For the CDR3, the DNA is TGTGCCAGCAGTTTCTCATACACCGGGGAGCTGTTTTTT. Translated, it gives CASSFSYTGELFF.